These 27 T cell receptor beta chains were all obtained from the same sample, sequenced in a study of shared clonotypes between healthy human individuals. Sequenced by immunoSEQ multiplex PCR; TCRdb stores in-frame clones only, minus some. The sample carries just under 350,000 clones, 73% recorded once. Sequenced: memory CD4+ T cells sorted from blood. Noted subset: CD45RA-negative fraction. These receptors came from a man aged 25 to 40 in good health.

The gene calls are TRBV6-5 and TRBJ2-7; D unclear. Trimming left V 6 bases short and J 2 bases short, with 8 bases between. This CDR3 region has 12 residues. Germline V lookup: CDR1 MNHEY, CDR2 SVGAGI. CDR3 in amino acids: CASSSNAYEQYF. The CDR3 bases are TGTGCCAGCAGCTCGAACGCCTACGAGCAGTACTTC.

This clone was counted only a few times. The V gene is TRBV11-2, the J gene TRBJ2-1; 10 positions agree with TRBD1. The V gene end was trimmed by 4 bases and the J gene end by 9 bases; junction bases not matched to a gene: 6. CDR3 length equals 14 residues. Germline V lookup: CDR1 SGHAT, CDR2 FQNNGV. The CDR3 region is CASSYGQGGGEQFF. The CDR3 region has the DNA TGTGCCAGCAGCTACGGACAGGGGGGCGGTGAGCAGTTCTTC.

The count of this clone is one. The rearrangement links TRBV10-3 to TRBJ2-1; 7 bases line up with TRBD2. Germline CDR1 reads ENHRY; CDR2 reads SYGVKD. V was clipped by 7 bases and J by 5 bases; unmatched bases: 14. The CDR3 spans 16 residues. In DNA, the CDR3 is TGTGCCATCAAGAGAAGCGGGACGGATTCAAACAATGAGCAGTTCTTC. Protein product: CAIKRSGTDSNNEQFF.

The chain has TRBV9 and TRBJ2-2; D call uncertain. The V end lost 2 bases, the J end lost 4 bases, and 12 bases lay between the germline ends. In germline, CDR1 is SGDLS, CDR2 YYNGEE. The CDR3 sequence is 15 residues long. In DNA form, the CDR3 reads TGTGCCAGCAGCGTGGCAGGAGTTGGCACCGGGGAGCTGTTTTTT. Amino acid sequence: CASSVAGVGTGELFF.

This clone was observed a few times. In DNA form, the CDR3 reads TGCGCCAGCAGCGAGGCCGGACTAGCGGGAGACAATGAGCAGTTCTTC. Protein product: CASSEAGLAGDNEQFF. This chain joins TRBV10-1 and TRBJ2-1; 13 bases are a match to TRBD2. The J segment lost 5 bases and the V segment lost 6 bases, leaving 7 bases of the junction unmatched. This CDR3 has 16 amino acids. The germline V gene encodes CDR1 WNHNN and CDR2 SYGVQD (reference sequence).

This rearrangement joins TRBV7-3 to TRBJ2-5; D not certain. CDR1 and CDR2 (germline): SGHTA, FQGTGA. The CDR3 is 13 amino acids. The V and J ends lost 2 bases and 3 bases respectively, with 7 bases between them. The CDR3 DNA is TGTGCCAGCAGCTTATCCGTAGAAGAGACCCAGTACTTC. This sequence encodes CASSLSVEETQYF.

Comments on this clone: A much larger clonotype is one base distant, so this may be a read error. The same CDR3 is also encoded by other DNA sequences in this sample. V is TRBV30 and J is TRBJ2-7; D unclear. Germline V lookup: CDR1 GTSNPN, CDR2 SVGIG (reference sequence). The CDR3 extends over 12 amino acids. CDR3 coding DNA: TGTGCCTGGAGTGTATCCTCCTACGAACAGTACTTC. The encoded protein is CAWSVSSYEQYF.

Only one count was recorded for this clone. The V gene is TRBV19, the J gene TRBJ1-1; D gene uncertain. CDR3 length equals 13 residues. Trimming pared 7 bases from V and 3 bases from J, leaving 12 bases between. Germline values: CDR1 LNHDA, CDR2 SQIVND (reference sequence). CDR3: CASKQGRDTEAFF. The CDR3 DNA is TGTGCCAGTAAACAAGGAAGGGACACTGAAGCTTTCTTT. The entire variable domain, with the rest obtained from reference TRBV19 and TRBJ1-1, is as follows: DGGITQSPKYLFRKEGQNVTLSCEQNLNHDAMYWYRQDPGQGLRLIYYSQIVNDFQKGDIAEGYSVSREKKESFPLTVTSAQKNPTAFYLCASKQGRDTEAFFGQGTRLTVV.

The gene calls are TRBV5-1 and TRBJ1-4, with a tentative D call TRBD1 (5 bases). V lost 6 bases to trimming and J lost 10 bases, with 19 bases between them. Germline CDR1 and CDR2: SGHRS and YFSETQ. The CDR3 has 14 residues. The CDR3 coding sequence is TGCGCCAGCAAAAGTGACAGTTTAATAGCAAAACTGTTTTTT. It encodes CASKSDSLIAKLFF.

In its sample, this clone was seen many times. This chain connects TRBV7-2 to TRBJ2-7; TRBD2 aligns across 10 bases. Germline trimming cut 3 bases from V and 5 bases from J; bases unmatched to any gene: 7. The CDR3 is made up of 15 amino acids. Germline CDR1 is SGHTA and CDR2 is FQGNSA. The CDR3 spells CASSFPGTSANEQYF. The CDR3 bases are TGTGCCAGCAGCTTCCCCGGGACTAGCGCTAACGAGCAGTACTTC.

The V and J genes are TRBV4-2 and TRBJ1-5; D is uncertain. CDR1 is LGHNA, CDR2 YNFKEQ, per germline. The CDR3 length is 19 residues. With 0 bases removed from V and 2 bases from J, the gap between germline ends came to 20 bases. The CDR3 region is CASSQDPRGHAGGNQPQHF. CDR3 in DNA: TGTGCCAGCAGCCAAGATCCCCGAGGCCACGCCGGGGGCAATCAGCCCCAGCATTTT.

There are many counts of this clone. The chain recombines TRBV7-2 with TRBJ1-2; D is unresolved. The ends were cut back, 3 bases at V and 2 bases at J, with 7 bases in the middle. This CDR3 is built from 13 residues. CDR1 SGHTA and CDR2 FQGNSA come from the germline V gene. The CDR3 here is CASSFGYNYGYTF. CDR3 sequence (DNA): TGTGCCAGCAGCTTCGGGTACAACTATGGCTACACCTTC.

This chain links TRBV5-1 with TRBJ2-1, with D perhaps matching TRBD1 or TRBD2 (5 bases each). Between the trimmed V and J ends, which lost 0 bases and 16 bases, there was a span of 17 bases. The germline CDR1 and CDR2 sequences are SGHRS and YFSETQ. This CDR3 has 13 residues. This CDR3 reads CASSLDGAALRFF. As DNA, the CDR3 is TGCGCCAGCAGCTTGGACGGGGCCGCTCTACGCTTCTTC.

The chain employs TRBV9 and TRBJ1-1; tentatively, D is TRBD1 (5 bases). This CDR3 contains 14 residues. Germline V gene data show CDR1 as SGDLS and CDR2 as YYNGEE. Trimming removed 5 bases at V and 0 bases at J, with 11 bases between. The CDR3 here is CASSESGVNTEAFF. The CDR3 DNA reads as TGTGCCAGCAGTGAATCGGGGGTGAACACTGAAGCTTTCTTT.

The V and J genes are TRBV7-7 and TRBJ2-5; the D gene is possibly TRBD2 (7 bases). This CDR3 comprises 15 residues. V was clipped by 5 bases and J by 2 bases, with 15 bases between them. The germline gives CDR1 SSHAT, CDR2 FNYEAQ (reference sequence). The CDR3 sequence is CASSRSGDTQETQYF. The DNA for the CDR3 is TGTGCCAGCAGCCGAAGCGGGGACACTCAAGAGACCCAGTACTTC.

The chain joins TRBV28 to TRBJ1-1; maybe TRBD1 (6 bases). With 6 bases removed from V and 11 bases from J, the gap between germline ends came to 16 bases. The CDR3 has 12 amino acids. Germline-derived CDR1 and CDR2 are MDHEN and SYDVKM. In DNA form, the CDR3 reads TGTGCCAGCAGCCAAACAGGGATTGAGGCTTTCTTT. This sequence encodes CASSQTGIEAFF.

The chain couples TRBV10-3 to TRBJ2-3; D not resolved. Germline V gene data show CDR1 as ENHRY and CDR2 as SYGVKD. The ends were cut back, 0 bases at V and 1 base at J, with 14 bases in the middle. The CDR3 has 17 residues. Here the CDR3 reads CAISESAPAAGTDTQYF. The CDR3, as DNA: TGTGCCATCAGTGAGTCAGCTCCGGCGGCGGGCACAGATACGCAGTATTTT.

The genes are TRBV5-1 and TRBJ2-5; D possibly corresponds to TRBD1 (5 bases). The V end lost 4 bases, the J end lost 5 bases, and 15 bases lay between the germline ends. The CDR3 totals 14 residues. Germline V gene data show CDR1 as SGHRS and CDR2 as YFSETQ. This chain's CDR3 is CASSPMTDWETQYF. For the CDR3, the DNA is TGCGCCAGCAGCCCAATGACAGACTGGGAGACCCAGTACTTC.

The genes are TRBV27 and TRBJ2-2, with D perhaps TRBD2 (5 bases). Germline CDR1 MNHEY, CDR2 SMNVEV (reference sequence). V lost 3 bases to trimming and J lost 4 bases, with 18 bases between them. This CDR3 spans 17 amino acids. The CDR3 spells CASSFRGPPPSTGELFF. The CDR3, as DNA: TGTGCCAGCAGTTTCAGAGGGCCCCCACCGTCCACCGGGGAGCTGTTTTTT.

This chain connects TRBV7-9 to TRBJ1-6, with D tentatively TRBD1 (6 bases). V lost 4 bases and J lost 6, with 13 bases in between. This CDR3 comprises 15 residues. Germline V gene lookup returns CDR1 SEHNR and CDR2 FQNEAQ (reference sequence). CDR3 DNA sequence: TGTGCCAGCAGCTACGAGGGGGGAGTTAATTCACCCCTCCACTTT. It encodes CASSYEGGVNSPLHF.

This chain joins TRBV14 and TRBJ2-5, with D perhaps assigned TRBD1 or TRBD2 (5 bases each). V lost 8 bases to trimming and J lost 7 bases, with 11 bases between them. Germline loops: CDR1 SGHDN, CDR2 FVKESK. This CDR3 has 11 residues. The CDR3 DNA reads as TGTGCCAGCGGGACCGCCTTGACCCAGTACTTC. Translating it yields CASGTALTQYF.

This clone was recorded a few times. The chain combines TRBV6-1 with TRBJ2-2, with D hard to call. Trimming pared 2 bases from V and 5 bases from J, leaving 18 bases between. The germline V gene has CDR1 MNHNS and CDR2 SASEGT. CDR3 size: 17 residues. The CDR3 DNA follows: TGTGCCAGCAGTGAAAGTCGAGTAGCTCTTATAACCGGGGAGCTGTTTTTT. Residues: CASSESRVALITGELFF.

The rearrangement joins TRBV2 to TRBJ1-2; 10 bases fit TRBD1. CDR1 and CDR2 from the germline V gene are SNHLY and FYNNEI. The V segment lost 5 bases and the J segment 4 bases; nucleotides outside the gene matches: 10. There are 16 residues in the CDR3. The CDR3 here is CASSSTGGPILYGYTF. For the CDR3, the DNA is TGTGCCAGCAGTTCGACAGGGGGCCCGATCCTCTATGGCTACACCTTC.

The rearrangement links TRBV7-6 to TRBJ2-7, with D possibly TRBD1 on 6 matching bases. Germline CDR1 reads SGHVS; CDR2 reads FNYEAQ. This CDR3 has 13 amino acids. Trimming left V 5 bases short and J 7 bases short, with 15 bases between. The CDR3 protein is CASSLYRDTEQYF. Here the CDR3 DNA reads TGTGCCAGCAGCCTATACCGGGACACTGAGCAGTACTTC.

The CDR3 sequence is CARSLLCRVTTRTNEQFF. The CDR3 bases are TGTGCCAGAAGCTTGCTGTGCCGGGTTACGACTCGGACCAATGAGCAGTTCTTC. V usage is TRBV5-3 and J usage is TRBJ2-1; D gene uncertain. TRBV5-3 is recorded as an ORF, its role being uncertain. This CDR3 is 18 amino acids long. V lost 1 base and J 6 bases, leaving 23 bases between the germline ends.

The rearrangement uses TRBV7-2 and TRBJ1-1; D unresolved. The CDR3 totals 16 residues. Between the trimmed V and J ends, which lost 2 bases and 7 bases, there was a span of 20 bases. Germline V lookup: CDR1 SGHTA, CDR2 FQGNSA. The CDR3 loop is CASSLYFSIGGGEAFF. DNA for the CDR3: TGTGCCAGCAGCTTATATTTCTCCATCGGCGGAGGTGAAGCTTTCTTT.

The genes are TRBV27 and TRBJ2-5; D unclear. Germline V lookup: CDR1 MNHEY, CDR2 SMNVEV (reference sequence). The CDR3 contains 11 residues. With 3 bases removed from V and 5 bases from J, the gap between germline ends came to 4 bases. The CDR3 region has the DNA TGTGCCAGCAGTTTTAGGGAGACCCAGTACTTC. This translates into CASSFRETQYF.